Below, 21 T cell receptor beta chains from the same sample are listed, as sequenced in a study of Tregs in tolerant kidney transplant recipients. TCRdb's copy holds only in-frame clones and misses some; the assay was immunoSEQ multiplex PCR. In the table there are approximately 100,000 clones, 93% of which are singletons. The sequencing here drew on CD4+ T cells from blood, taken before the transplant. These receptors all come from a human donor who received a combined kidney and bone marrow transplant.

In this sample, this clone turned up a few times. The rearrangement uses TRBV6-4 and TRBJ2-7; 8 nucleotides match TRBD1. CDR3 length: 13 residues. Germline V gene sequence: CDR1 MRHNA, CDR2 SNTAGT. J was trimmed by 5 bases and V by 3 bases; bases with no gene match: 3. The CDR3 here is CASSEQGGHEQYF. CDR3 coding DNA: TGTGCCAGCAGTGAACAGGGGGGCCACGAGCAGTACTTC.

The chain has TRBV28 and TRBJ2-2; maybe TRBD2 (7 bases). V was shortened by 3 bases and J by 4 bases, with 15 bases between the two germline ends. CDR3 length: 16 residues. Germline CDR1 is MDHEN and CDR2 is SYDVKM. CDR3 sequence (DNA): TGTGCCAGCAGTTTTTCGGGGGGCCCCACCACCGGGGAGCTGTTTTTT. This codes for CASSFSGGPTTGELFF.

The chain couples TRBV6-5 to TRBJ2-7; 10 bases agree with TRBD2. Germline assignment: CDR1 MNHEY and CDR2 SVGAGI. The trim removed 6 bases at V and 3 bases at J, leaving 8 bases unmatched. The CDR3 length is 15 residues. The DNA for the CDR3 is TGTGCCAGCAGCCCGGGACTAGCGAAGGGCTACGAGCAGTACTTC. Translating it yields CASSPGLAKGYEQYF.

This chain uses TRBV29-1 with TRBJ2-5, with TRBD1 matching 7 bases. The CDR3 spans 12 residues. After removal of 4 bases from V and 5 bases from J, the junction contained 4 bases not matched to a gene. CDR1 SQVTM and CDR2 ANQGSEA come from the germline V gene. In DNA form, the CDR3 reads TGCAGCGTTGGACAGGGAGAGGAGACCCAGTACTTC. This encodes CSVGQGEETQYF.

V and J are TRBV6-5 and TRBJ1-1, with 7 bases matching TRBD1. Trimming cost V 6 bases and J 11 bases; bases outside gene matches: 9. Germline-derived CDR1 and CDR2 are MNHEY and SVGAGI. CDR3 length: 12 amino acids. The CDR3 nucleotides are TGTGCCAGCAGATCAACAGGGGCTACGGCTTTCTTT. This codes for CASRSTGATAFF.

The chain uses TRBV5-1 and TRBJ2-7; D possibly corresponds to TRBD1 (6 bases). V was trimmed by 4 bases and J by 5 bases, leaving 16 bases between them. This CDR3 has 14 residues. The germline gives CDR1 SGHRS, CDR2 YFSETQ. The CDR3 reads CASSVTGLRNEQYF. For the CDR3, the DNA is TGCGCCAGCAGCGTCACAGGGTTAAGAAACGAGCAGTACTTC. The variable domain in full, completed from reference TRBV5-1 and TRBJ2-7, reads KAGVTQTPRYLIKTRGQQVTLSCSPISGHRSVSWYQQTPGQGLQFLFEYFSETQRNKGNFPGRFSGRQFSNSRSEMNVSTLELGDSALYLCASSVTGLRNEQYFGPGTRLTVT.

The CDR3 DNA follows: TGCGCCAGCAGCCAAGTCCGGCGGGGACCGCCCCAGCATTTT. This encodes CASSQVRRGPPQHF. J is TRBJ1-5 and V is TRBV4-3, with D perhaps TRBD1 (5 bases). CDR3 size: 14 residues. CDR1 is LGHNA and CDR2 is YSLEER in the germline V gene. V was shortened by 1 base and J by 9 bases, with 13 bases between the two germline ends.

The rearrangement links TRBV4-1 to TRBJ2-1; 13 nucleotides match TRBD2. Unmatched junction bases numbered 4, after V lost 6 bases and J lost 5 bases. Germline CDR1 reads MGHRA; CDR2 reads YSYEKL. The CDR3 is made up of 15 amino acids. Here the CDR3 reads CASREGLAGNNEQFF. The CDR3 DNA reads TGCGCCAGCAGAGAGGGACTAGCGGGGAACAATGAGCAGTTCTTC.

The gene calls are TRBV19 and TRBJ1-1; 8 bases agree with TRBD1. V was clipped by 7 bases and J by 8 bases; unmatched bases: 15. Per the germline V gene, CDR1 is LNHDA and CDR2 is SQIVND (reference sequence). This CDR3 is built from 15 residues. In DNA form, the CDR3 reads TGTGCCAGTAAGACAGGGGCGTCGGGGGTTTCAGAAGCTTTCTTT. Protein product: CASKTGASGVSEAFF.

This CDR3 reads CASSPLAGPFNTGELFF. The CDR3 region has the DNA TGTGCCAGCAGCCCCCTAGCGGGGCCATTCAACACCGGGGAGCTGTTTTTT. The chain is built from TRBV7-3 and TRBJ2-2; 9 bases align to TRBD2. The junction had 9 bases not matched to a gene; V was cut back by 5 bases and J by 2 bases. Germline-derived CDR1 and CDR2 are SGHTA and FQGTGA. The CDR3 is 17 residues long.

The chain carries TRBV5-4 and TRBJ1-4; D ambiguous. The CDR3 totals 13 residues. CDR1 SGHNT and CDR2 YYREEE come from the germline V gene (reference sequence). Deletions cut 1 base from V and 6 bases from J, with 7 bases between. CDR3 DNA sequence: TGTGCCAGCAGCTTGAACACGTATGAAAAACTGTTTTTT. Translating it yields CASSLNTYEKLFF. Based on the CDR3 plus reference TRBV5-4 and TRBJ1-4, the full variable domain is ETGVTQSPTHLIKTRGQQVTLRCSSQSGHNTVSWYQQALGQGPQFIFQYYREEENGRGNFPPRFSGLQFPNYSSELNVNALELDDSALYLCASSLNTYEKLFFGSGTQLSVL.

The CDR3 bases are TGTGCCAGCACGATACCCGGGACAGGGATTGGGACTGAAGCTTTCTTT. It specifies CASTIPGTGIGTEAFF. The chain is built from TRBV25-1 and TRBJ1-1, with 9 bases matching TRBD1. CDR1 is MGHDK and CDR2 is SYGVNS in the germline V gene. The CDR3 covers 16 residues. V was pared by 7 bases and J by 5 bases, with 14 bases of the junction left unmatched.

The V call is TRBV29-1, the J call TRBJ1-1; D uncertain. Germline lookup yields CDR1 SQVTM and CDR2 ANQGSEA. Trimming took 2 bases from V and 4 from J, leaving 11 bases between them. CDR3 length: 13 residues. The chain's CDR3 is CSVESGVGTEAFF. CDR3 nucleotide sequence: TGCAGCGTTGAAAGCGGGGTGGGCACTGAAGCTTTCTTT.

This sequence joins TRBV18 and TRBJ1-1; D gene unclear. The ends were cut back, 2 bases at V and 2 bases at J, with 9 bases in the middle. This CDR3 comprises 14 residues. Germline CDR1 and CDR2: KGHSH and LQKENI. In DNA, the CDR3 is TGTGCCAGCTCACCAACAGTAGTCAACACTGAAGCTTTCTTT. Translation: CASSPTVVNTEAFF.

V gene TRBV7-6 combines with J gene TRBJ1-5; D perhaps matches TRBD1 (5 bases). V was clipped by 1 base and J by 6 bases, with 7 bases between them. The length of the CDR3 is 13 residues. The germline V gene has CDR1 SGHVS and CDR2 FNYEAQ. The CDR3 DNA sequence: TGTGCCAGCAGCTTAGAAGACAGTCAGCCCCAGCATTTT. It codes for CASSLEDSQPQHF.

The chain combines TRBV7-2 with TRBJ1-5; D might be TRBD1 (5 bases). V dropped 4 bases and J dropped 6 bases, with 16 bases sitting between them. Germline V gives CDR1 SGHTA, CDR2 FQGNSA. CDR3 size: 15 residues. The CDR3 nucleotides are TGTGCCAGCAGCTCCTCGCGGGGGATGGGTCAGCCCCAGCATTTT. As protein: CASSSSRGMGQPQHF.

V gene TRBV11-3 combines with J gene TRBJ2-7, with 7 bases aligning to TRBD1. Germline-derived CDR1 and CDR2 are SGHNT and YENEEA. The CDR3 runs 14 residues. Trimming took 5 bases from V and 8 from J; bases not matched to a gene: 12. The CDR3 spells CASSKGTDRGKQYF. The CDR3 DNA is TGTGCCAGCAGCAAAGGGACAGACCGCGGTAAGCAGTACTTC.

The gene calls are TRBV6-1 and TRBJ2-1, with a weak D call TRBD2 (7 bases). Deletions cut 4 bases from V and 8 bases from J, with 15 bases between. The CDR3 length is 14 residues. Germline assignment: CDR1 MNHNS and CDR2 SASEGT. CDR3 amino acids: CASSGRGAPDEQFF. In nucleotides, the CDR3 is TGTGCCAGCAGTGGTCGGGGGGCGCCTGATGAGCAGTTCTTC.

The chain joins TRBV9 to TRBJ1-2; D is ambiguous. V was pared by 0 bases and J by 2 bases, with 5 bases between. This CDR3 has 13 amino acids. Germline-derived CDR1 and CDR2 are SGDLS and YYNGEE. CDR3 DNA: TGTGCCAGCAGCGTAGCGGGAAACTATGGCTACACCTTC. Its translation: CASSVAGNYGYTF.

V gene TRBV9 combines with J gene TRBJ1-1; the D gene is possibly TRBD1 (6 bases). The CDR3 is 15 amino acids. V was clipped by 4 bases and J by 11 bases, with 24 bases between them. Per germline, CDR1 SGDLS and CDR2 YYNGEE. The CDR3 loop reads CASSPRTALGKWAFF. Written as DNA, the CDR3 is TGTGCCAGCAGCCCCAGGACAGCTCTCGGCAAGTGGGCTTTCTTT.

On this clone: This specimen includes other DNA sequences encoding the same CDR3. J is TRBJ2-3 and V is TRBV19; 7 bases line up with TRBD1. V was clipped by 5 bases and J by 1 base; unmatched bases: 6. There are 15 residues in the CDR3. Germline V CDR1 and CDR2: LNHDA, SQIVND (reference sequence). In DNA, the CDR3 is TGTGCCAGTAGTCGACAGGGCTGGGGCACAGATACGCAGTATTTT. It specifies CASSRQGWGTDTQYF. Drawing the rest from reference TRBV19 and TRBJ2-3, the complete variable domain is DGGITQSPKYLFRKEGQNVTLSCEQNLNHDAMYWYRQDPGQGLRLIYYSQIVNDFQKGDIAEGYSVSREKKESFPLTVTSAQKNPTAFYLCASSRQGWGTDTQYFGPGTRLTVL.